Sequencing of this T cell receptor beta chain was carried out in a study of cytomegalovirus exposure and HLA in healthy donors. Study at large: Assignment to the Caucasian-associated ancestry cluster applied to around 82% of the approximately 390 genotyped donors.

Worth noting for this clone: Its cognate antigen is unknown.

Primers: 60 Vbeta forward and 13 Jbeta reverse. Data came from immunoSEQ multiplex PCR; TCRdb stores just in-frame clones and leaves some out. Of 170,000 or so clones in the sample, under 85% are singletons; the top ten hold 2.9%. The study, taken as a whole, reports: Earlier analysis looked at TCR beta V segments, and most were productive about 87% or about 30% of the time.

The CDR3 has 17 amino acids. The ends lost 5 bases at V and 2 bases at J; junction bases unmatched: 12. Germline CDR1 SGHAT, CDR2 FQNNGV. The source of this sequence is a male donor in good health and CMV-seronegative. Sequenced input: PBMCs. J is TRBJ2-3 and V is TRBV11-2; 8 positions match TRBD2. The CDR3 loop reads CASSLSSGGGYTDTQYF. CDR3 nucleotide sequence: TGTGCCAGCAGCCTAAGCTCGGGCGGGGGGTACACAGATACGCAGTATTTT.